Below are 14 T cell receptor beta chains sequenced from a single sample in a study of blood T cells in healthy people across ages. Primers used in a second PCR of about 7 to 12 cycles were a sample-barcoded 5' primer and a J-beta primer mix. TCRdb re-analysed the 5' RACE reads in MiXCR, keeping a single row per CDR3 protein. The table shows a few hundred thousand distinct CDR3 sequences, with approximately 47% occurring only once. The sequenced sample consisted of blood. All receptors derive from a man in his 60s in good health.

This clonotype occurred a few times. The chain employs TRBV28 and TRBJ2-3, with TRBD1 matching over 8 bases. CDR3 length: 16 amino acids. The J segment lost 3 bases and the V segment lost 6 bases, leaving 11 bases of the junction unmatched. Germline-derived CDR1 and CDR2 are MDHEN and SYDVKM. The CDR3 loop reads CASRPRTGRKTDTQYF. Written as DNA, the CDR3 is TGTGCCAGCAGGCCGCGGACAGGGAGGAAGACAGATACGCAGTATTTT.

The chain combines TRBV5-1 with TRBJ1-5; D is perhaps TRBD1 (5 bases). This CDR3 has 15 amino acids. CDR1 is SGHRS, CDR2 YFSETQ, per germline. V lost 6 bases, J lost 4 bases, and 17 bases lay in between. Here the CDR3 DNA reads TGCGCCAGCAAACTGGGGGGGACCGAAAATCAGCCCCAGCATTTT. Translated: CASKLGGTENQPQHF.

CDR3 sequence: CASSLGGGANEQYF. The CDR3 bases are TGTGCCAGCAGCTTAGGAGGGGGCGCGAACGAGCAGTACTTC. The chain has TRBV7-2 and TRBJ2-7; 7 bases fit TRBD1. This CDR3 is 14 amino acids long. V lost 1 base, J lost 5 bases, and 5 bases stayed unmatched. Germline V gene lookup returns CDR1 SGHTA and CDR2 FQGNSA.

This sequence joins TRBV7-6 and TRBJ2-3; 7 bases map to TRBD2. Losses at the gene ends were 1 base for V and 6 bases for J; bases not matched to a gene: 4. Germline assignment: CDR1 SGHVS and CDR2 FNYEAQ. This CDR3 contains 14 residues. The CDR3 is CASSLGSLADTQYF. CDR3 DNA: TGTGCCAGCAGCTTAGGCTCACTAGCGGATACGCAGTATTTT.

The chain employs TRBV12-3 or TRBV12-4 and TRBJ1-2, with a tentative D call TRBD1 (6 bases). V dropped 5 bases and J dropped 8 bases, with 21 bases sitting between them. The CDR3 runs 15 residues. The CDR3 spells CASSPQRTEIMGYTF. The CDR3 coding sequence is TGTGCCAGCAGTCCCCAGAGGACAGAAATTATGGGCTACACCTTC.

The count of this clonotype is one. This chain's CDR3 is CASSTQAYEQYF. The CDR3, as DNA: TGTGCCAGCAGCACCCAGGCCTACGAGCAGTACTTC. The chain is built from TRBV28 and TRBJ2-7, with unresolved D. Trimming left V 6 bases short and J 2 bases short, with 8 bases between. CDR1 is MDHEN and CDR2 is SYDVKM in the germline V gene. The CDR3 is 12 amino acids.

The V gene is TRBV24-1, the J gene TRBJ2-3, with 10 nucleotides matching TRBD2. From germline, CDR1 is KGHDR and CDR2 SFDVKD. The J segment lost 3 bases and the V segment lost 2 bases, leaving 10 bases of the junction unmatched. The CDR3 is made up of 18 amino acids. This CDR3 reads CATSDSPLAGAQTDTQYF. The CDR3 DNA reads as TGTGCCACCAGTGATTCCCCCCTAGCGGGAGCTCAGACAGATACGCAGTATTTT.

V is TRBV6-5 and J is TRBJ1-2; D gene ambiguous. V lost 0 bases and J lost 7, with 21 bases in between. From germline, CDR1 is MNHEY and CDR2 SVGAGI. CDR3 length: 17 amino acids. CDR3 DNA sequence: TGTGCCAGCAGTTACTCGATGGACCCTACTTTTGGTCGTGGCTACACCTTC. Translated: CASSYSMDPTFGRGYTF.

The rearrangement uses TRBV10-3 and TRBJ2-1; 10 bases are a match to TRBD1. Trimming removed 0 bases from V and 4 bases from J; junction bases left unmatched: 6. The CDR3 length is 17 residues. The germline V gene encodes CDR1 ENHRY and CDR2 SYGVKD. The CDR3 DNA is TGTGCCATCAGTGAGTCTAGCGGGACAGGGGTTTACAATGAGCAGTTCTTC. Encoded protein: CAISESSGTGVYNEQFF.

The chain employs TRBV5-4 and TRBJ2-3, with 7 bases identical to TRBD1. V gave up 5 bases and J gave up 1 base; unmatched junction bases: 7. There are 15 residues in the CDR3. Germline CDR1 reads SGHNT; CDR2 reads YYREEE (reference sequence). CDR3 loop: CASSLDQGGTDTQYF. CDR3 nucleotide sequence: TGTGCCAGCAGTCTCGACCAGGGGGGCACAGATACGCAGTATTTT.

The DNA of the CDR3 is TGCAGTGCTAGAGCATCCGGGACAGAGCCTGTATGGGCCAACGTCCTGACTTTC. Translated: CSARASGTEPVWANVLTF. V usage is TRBV20-1 and J usage is TRBJ2-6; 7 bases line up with TRBD1. With V trimmed by 1 base and J by 5 bases, 14 bases remained unmatched. The CDR3 loop spans 18 amino acids. Germline V gives CDR1 DFQATT, CDR2 SNEGSKA (reference sequence).

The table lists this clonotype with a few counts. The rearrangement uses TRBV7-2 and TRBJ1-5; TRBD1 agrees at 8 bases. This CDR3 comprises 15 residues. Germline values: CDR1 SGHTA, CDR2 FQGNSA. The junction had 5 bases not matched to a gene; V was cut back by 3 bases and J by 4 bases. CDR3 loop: CASSFDRGRNQPQHF. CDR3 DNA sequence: TGTGCCAGCAGCTTCGACAGGGGACGAAATCAGCCCCAGCATTTT.

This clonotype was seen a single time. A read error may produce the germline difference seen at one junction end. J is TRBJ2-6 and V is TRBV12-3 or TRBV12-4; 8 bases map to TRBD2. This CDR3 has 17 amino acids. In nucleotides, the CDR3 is TGTGCCAGCAGTGCCAGCGGGGGTATCTCTGGGGCCAACGTCCCGACTTTC. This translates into CASSASGGISGANVPTF.

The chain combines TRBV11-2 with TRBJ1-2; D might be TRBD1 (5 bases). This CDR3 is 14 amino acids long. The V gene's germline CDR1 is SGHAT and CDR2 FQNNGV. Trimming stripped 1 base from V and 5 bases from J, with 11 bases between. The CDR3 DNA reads TGTGCCAGCAGCTTAGTTGGGGCCGGGTATGGCTACACCTTC. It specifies CASSLVGAGYGYTF.